A selection of T cell receptor beta chains follows, all from one sample in a study of CD8+CD57+ T cells in acquired aplastic anemia. TCRdb passed the reads through MiXCR, listing each CDR3 protein once. The sample shows about 250,000 distinct CDR3 sequences, around 46% of them seen only once. Sample: sorted CD4+, CD8+, or CD8+CD57+ T cells (not recorded which) from PBMCs. Every receptor here comes from a human donor with aplastic anemia. Both conserved end residues are part of each CDR3. The order of the fields is clone size, V gene, D gene, J gene, CDR3 protein, CDR3 DNA. The D gene is left open where the match is weak. Clone sizes are given selectively: once, few, many, or a class where the clone is expanded.

abundance: many; v_gene: TRBV10-3; d_gene: TRBD1; j_gene: TRBJ1-1; CDR3aa: CAIRTGGLNTEAFF; CDR3nt: TGTGCCATCAGGACAGGGGGCTTGAACACTGAAGCTTTCTTT
abundance: .; v_gene: TRBV30; d_gene: TRBD1; j_gene: TRBJ2-2; CDR3aa: CAWSVPDRSTGELFF; CDR3nt: TGTGCCTGGAGTGTCCCGGACAGGAGCACCGGGGAGCTGTTTTTT
abundance: many; v_gene: TRBV29-1; d_gene: .; j_gene: TRBJ1-2; CDR3aa: CSVEARHPGPHTFNYGYTF; CDR3nt: TGCAGCGTTGAAGCCCGACACCCGGGCCCACACACCTTTAACTATGGCTACACCTTC
abundance: few; v_gene: TRBV30; d_gene: .; j_gene: TRBJ2-7; CDR3aa: CAWETGTTYEQYF; CDR3nt: TGTGCCTGGGAGACAGGAACAACCTACGAGCAGTACTTC
abundance: many; v_gene: TRBV25-1; d_gene: .; j_gene: TRBJ1-2; CDR3aa: CASSATRGGGEGYTF; CDR3nt: TGTGCCAGCAGTGCTACCCGGGGGGGAGGAGAAGGCTACACCTTC
abundance: .; v_gene: TRBV7-2; d_gene: .; j_gene: TRBJ2-5; CDR3aa: CASSFGGQGQETQYF; CDR3nt: TGTGCCAGCAGCTTTGGAGGGCAGGGCCAAGAGACCCAGTACTTC
abundance: many; v_gene: TRBV7-3; d_gene: .; j_gene: TRBJ2-2; CDR3aa: CASSPLGGNTGELFF; CDR3nt: TGTGCCAGCAGCCCTTTGGGCGGTAACACCGGGGAGCTGTTTTTT
abundance: .; v_gene: TRBV4-1; d_gene: TRBD1; j_gene: TRBJ1-1; CDR3aa: CASSQEDRVRTEAFF; CDR3nt: TGCGCCAGCAGCCAAGAGGACAGGGTGAGGACTGAAGCTTTCTTT
abundance: .; v_gene: TRBV4-1; d_gene: .; j_gene: TRBJ2-5; CDR3aa: CASNQDVRSQETQYF; CDR3nt: TGCGCCAGCAACCAAGACGTCCGGAGCCAAGAGACCCAGTACTTC
abundance: few; v_gene: TRBV5-5; d_gene: .; j_gene: TRBJ2-7; CDR3aa: CASSLEPDIYEQYF; CDR3nt: TGTGCCAGCAGCTTGGAGCCCGACATTTACGAGCAGTACTTC
abundance: .; v_gene: TRBV2; d_gene: .; j_gene: TRBJ2-7; CDR3aa: CASSTVSYEQYF; CDR3nt: TGTGCCAGCAGTACAGTCTCCTACGAGCAGTACTTC
abundance: many; v_gene: TRBV20-1; d_gene: TRBD2; j_gene: TRBJ2-1; CDR3aa: CSASPRLAGDYNEQFF; CDR3nt: TGCAGTGCTAGTCCCAGACTAGCGGGAGATTACAATGAGCAGTTCTTC
abundance: .; v_gene: TRBV28; d_gene: TRBD2; j_gene: TRBJ2-7; CDR3aa: CASSPGLAGGEFYEQYF; CDR3nt: TGTGCCAGCAGCCCCGGACTAGCGGGGGGGGAATTCTACGAGCAGTACTTC
abundance: many; v_gene: TRBV2; d_gene: .; j_gene: TRBJ1-1; CDR3aa: CASSLGGGQTEAFF; CDR3nt: TGTGCCAGCAGTTTAGGGGGTGGTCAAACTGAAGCTTTCTTT
abundance: .; v_gene: TRBV11-2; d_gene: .; j_gene: TRBJ2-7; CDR3aa: CASSTEVGAPFYEQYF; CDR3nt: TGTGCCAGCAGCACCGAGGTGGGGGCTCCCTTCTACGAGCAGTACTTC
abundance: .; v_gene: TRBV9; d_gene: TRBD1; j_gene: TRBJ2-3; CDR3aa: CASSLGTGVGNEQYF; CDR3nt: TGTGCCAGCAGCTTAGGGACAGGGGTTGGCAATGAGCAGTATTTT
abundance: few; v_gene: TRBV4-2; d_gene: .; j_gene: TRBJ2-3; CDR3aa: CASSQEERRRAETDTQYF; CDR3nt: TGTGCCAGCAGCCAAGAAGAAAGGCGGAGGGCCGAGACAGATACGCAGTATTTT
abundance: .; v_gene: TRBV29-1; d_gene: .; j_gene: TRBJ1-6; CDR3aa: CSVRDTGIPNSPLHF; CDR3nt: TGCAGCGTCAGGGACACCGGGATTCCTAATTCACCCCTCCACTTT
abundance: many; v_gene: TRBV24-1; d_gene: .; j_gene: TRBJ2-1; CDR3aa: CATSDLQGPPEQFF; CDR3nt: TGTGCCACCAGTGATTTGCAGGGTCCCCCTGAGCAGTTCTTC
abundance: many; v_gene: TRBV7-9; d_gene: .; j_gene: TRBJ2-7; CDR3aa: CASSSRDKSYEQYF; CDR3nt: TGTGCCAGCAGCTCCCGGGACAAATCCTACGAGCAGTACTTC
abundance: few; v_gene: TRBV2; d_gene: .; j_gene: TRBJ1-6; CDR3aa: CASSVGMESPLHF; CDR3nt: TGTGCCAGCAGTGTAGGTATGGAGTCACCCCTCCACTTT
abundance: .; v_gene: TRBV5-1; d_gene: TRBD1; j_gene: TRBJ1-2; CDR3aa: CASSLRDRGGYTF; CDR3nt: TGCGCCAGCAGCTTGCGTGACAGGGGAGGCTACACCTTC
abundance: many; v_gene: TRBV6-5; d_gene: .; j_gene: TRBJ1-3; CDR3aa: CASSKAEDSGNTIYF; CDR3nt: TGTGCCAGCAGTAAGGCAGAAGACTCTGGAAACACCATATATTTT
abundance: many; v_gene: TRBV6-2/TRBV6-3; d_gene: .; j_gene: TRBJ2-7; CDR3aa: CASRGYYEQYF; CDR3nt: TGTGCCAGCAGGGGATACTACGAGCAGTACTTC
abundance: .; v_gene: TRBV7-9; d_gene: .; j_gene: TRBJ1-6; CDR3aa: CASSFRSFNSPLHF; CDR3nt: TGTGCCAGCAGCTTTCGGAGTTTTAATTCACCCCTCCACTTT
abundance: few; v_gene: TRBV5-1; d_gene: TRBD2; j_gene: TRBJ2-1; CDR3aa: CASSSALPGLAGGLVVDEQFF; CDR3nt: TGCGCCAGCAGCTCGGCCCTGCCGGGACTAGCGGGGGGGCTTGTCGTAGATGAGCAGTTCTTC
abundance: many; v_gene: TRBV7-8; d_gene: TRBD1; j_gene: TRBJ1-5; CDR3aa: CASSLGQGSPQHF; CDR3nt: TGTGCCAGCAGCTTAGGACAGGGTAGTCCCCAGCATTTT
abundance: many; v_gene: TRBV11-2; d_gene: .; j_gene: TRBJ2-3; CDR3aa: CASSLAASTDTQYF; CDR3nt: TGTGCCAGCAGCTTAGCGGCGAGCACAGATACGCAGTATTTT
abundance: once; v_gene: TRBV30; d_gene: TRBD1; j_gene: TRBJ1-1; CDR3aa: CAWSASIAGGMMNTEAFF; CDR3nt: TGTGCCTGGAGTGCATCCATTGCAGGGGGGATGATGAACACTGAAGCTTTCTTT
abundance: many; v_gene: TRBV6-5; d_gene: TRBD2; j_gene: TRBJ2-7; CDR3aa: CASSYSWSGSTYEQYF; CDR3nt: TGTGCCAGCAGTTACTCATGGAGCGGGAGTACCTACGAGCAGTACTTC
abundance: many; v_gene: TRBV6-5; d_gene: .; j_gene: TRBJ2-7; CDR3aa: CASSRGHPASYEQYF; CDR3nt: TGTGCCAGCAGTCGGGGACACCCCGCTTCCTACGAGCAGTACTTC
abundance: many; v_gene: TRBV10-1; d_gene: .; j_gene: TRBJ2-2; CDR3aa: CASKVDNTGELFF; CDR3nt: TGCGCCAGCAAGGTCGACAACACCGGGGAGCTGTTTTTT
abundance: .; v_gene: TRBV27; d_gene: .; j_gene: TRBJ1-5; CDR3aa: CANSPPGPQHF; CDR3nt: TGTGCCAACAGTCCGCCGGGACCCCAGCATTTT
abundance: .; v_gene: TRBV19; d_gene: TRBD1; j_gene: TRBJ2-7; CDR3aa: CASSIRTGVESYEQYF; CDR3nt: TGTGCCAGTAGTATCCGAACAGGGGTGGAATCATACGAGCAGTACTTC
abundance: once; v_gene: TRBV25-1; d_gene: TRBD2; j_gene: TRBJ2-3; CDR3aa: CASSAGLAWTDTQYF; CDR3nt: TGTGCCAGCAGCGCAGGACTAGCATGGACAGATACGCAGTATTTT
abundance: few; v_gene: TRBV30; d_gene: .; j_gene: TRBJ2-1; CDR3aa: CAWGTWSSYNEQFF; CDR3nt: TGTGCCTGGGGGACTTGGAGCTCCTACAATGAGCAGTTCTTC
abundance: .; v_gene: TRBV6-2/TRBV6-3; d_gene: TRBD2; j_gene: TRBJ2-2; CDR3aa: CASSYASGGLGTGELFF; CDR3nt: TGTGCCAGCAGTTACGCTAGCGGGGGGCTGGGAACCGGGGAGCTGTTTTTT
abundance: many; v_gene: TRBV12-3/TRBV12-4; d_gene: .; j_gene: TRBJ2-5; CDR3aa: CASSSSGWGETQYF; CDR3nt: TGTGCCAGCAGTTCCTCCGGGTGGGGAGAGACCCAGTACTTC
abundance: .; v_gene: TRBV10-3; d_gene: TRBD2; j_gene: TRBJ2-1; CDR3aa: CAISFRLAGAYNEQFF; CDR3nt: TGTGCCATCAGTTTTAGACTAGCGGGTGCCTACAATGAGCAGTTCTTC
abundance: many; v_gene: TRBV6-1; d_gene: .; j_gene: TRBJ2-7; CDR3aa: CASSEFGTAYEQYF; CDR3nt: TGTGCCAGCAGTGAATTTGGGACGGCATACGAGCAGTACTTC
abundance: many; v_gene: TRBV19; d_gene: .; j_gene: TRBJ1-1; CDR3aa: CATGGRYAMNTEAFF; CDR3nt: TGTGCCACGGGTGGACGGTACGCCATGAACACTGAAGCTTTCTTT
abundance: once; v_gene: TRBV20-1; d_gene: TRBD2; j_gene: TRBJ2-7; CDR3aa: CSARGLAGGYEQYF; CDR3nt: TGCAGTGCTAGAGGGCTAGCGGGAGGATACGAGCAGTACTTC
abundance: many; v_gene: TRBV7-9; d_gene: .; j_gene: TRBJ1-2; CDR3aa: CASSSESYGYTF; CDR3nt: TGTGCCAGCAGCTCAGAAAGCTATGGCTACACCTTC
abundance: .; v_gene: TRBV11-2; d_gene: .; j_gene: TRBJ2-5; CDR3aa: CASSLEDGETQYF; CDR3nt: TGTGCCAGCAGCTTAGAGGACGGAGAGACCCAGTACTTC
abundance: few; v_gene: TRBV7-9; d_gene: .; j_gene: TRBJ2-2; CDR3aa: CASSTRGGTSAGELFF; CDR3nt: TGTGCCAGCAGCACGAGGGGCGGGACATCCGCCGGGGAGCTGTTTTTT
abundance: .; v_gene: TRBV6-8; d_gene: TRBD1; j_gene: TRBJ1-2; CDR3aa: CASSYQWSTGGYGYTF; CDR3nt: TGTGCCAGCAGTTACCAATGGAGCACAGGGGGCTATGGCTACACCTTC
abundance: once; v_gene: TRBV4-3; d_gene: TRBD1; j_gene: TRBJ1-2; CDR3aa: CASSQTGGKDGYTF; CDR3nt: TGCGCCAGCAGCCAAACAGGGGGGAAGGATGGCTACACCTTC
abundance: .; v_gene: TRBV7-2; d_gene: TRBD1; j_gene: TRBJ1-5; CDR3aa: CASSLGDSVISNQPQHF; CDR3nt: TGTGCCAGCAGCTTAGGGGACAGCGTAATAAGCAATCAGCCCCAGCATTTT
abundance: .; v_gene: TRBV6-1; d_gene: .; j_gene: TRBJ1-1; CDR3aa: CASSTSTEASF; CDR3nt: TGTGCCAGCAGTACAAGCACTGAAGCTTCCTTT
abundance: many; v_gene: TRBV24-1; d_gene: .; j_gene: TRBJ1-5; CDR3aa: CATSPPWRACQPQHF; CDR3nt: TGTGCCACCAGTCCCCCGTGGAGGGCTTGTCAGCCCCAGCATTTT
abundance: .; v_gene: TRBV28; d_gene: .; j_gene: TRBJ1-5; CDR3aa: CASLNYSFRGGNSNQPQHF; CDR3nt: TGTGCCAGCCTAAATTACAGTTTTCGGGGGGGAAATAGCAATCAGCCCCAGCATTTT
abundance: many; v_gene: TRBV20-1; d_gene: TRBD2; j_gene: TRBJ2-7; CDR3aa: CSARPTKTNRTSGSEEQYF; CDR3nt: TGCAGTGCTAGACCAACCAAGACAAACCGGACTAGCGGGAGCGAGGAGCAGTACTTC
abundance: .; v_gene: TRBV5-4; d_gene: .; j_gene: TRBJ1-6; CDR3aa: CAGSSRWFGQGASPLHF; CDR3nt: TGTGCCGGCAGCTCTCGTTGGTTTGGGCAGGGAGCATCACCCCTCCACTTT
abundance: .; v_gene: TRBV24-1; d_gene: .; j_gene: TRBJ2-3; CDR3aa: CATQPQDGYTQYF; CDR3nt: TGTGCCACCCAACCCCAGGACGGGTATACGCAGTATTTT
abundance: .; v_gene: TRBV27; d_gene: .; j_gene: TRBJ1-4; CDR3aa: CASTLTNEELFF; CDR3nt: TGTGCCAGCACCCTAACTAATGAAGAACTGTTTTTT